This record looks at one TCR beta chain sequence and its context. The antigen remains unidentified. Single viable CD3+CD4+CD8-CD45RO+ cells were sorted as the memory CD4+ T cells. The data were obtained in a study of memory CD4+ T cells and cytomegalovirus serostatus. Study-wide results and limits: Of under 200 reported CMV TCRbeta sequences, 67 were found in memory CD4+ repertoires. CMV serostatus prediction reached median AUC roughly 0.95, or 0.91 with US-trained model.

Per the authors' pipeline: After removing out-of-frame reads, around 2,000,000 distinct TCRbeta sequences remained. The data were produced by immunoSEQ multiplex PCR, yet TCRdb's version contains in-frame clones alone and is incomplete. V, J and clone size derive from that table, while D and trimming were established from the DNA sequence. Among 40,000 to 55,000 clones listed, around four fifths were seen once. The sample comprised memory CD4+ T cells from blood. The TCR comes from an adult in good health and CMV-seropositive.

The DNA of the CDR3 is TGTGCCAGCAGTGAGGCAGGGGTAGCCAAAAACATTCAGTACTTC. It specifies CASSEAGVAKNIQYF. The genes are TRBV2 and TRBJ2-4; TRBD1 is a possible D gene (6 bases). This CDR3 contains 15 residues. CDR1 SNHLY and CDR2 FYNNEI come from the germline V gene. With 3 bases removed from V and 0 bases from J, the gap between germline ends came to 9 bases.